This T cell receptor beta chain was obtained from a study of early T cells in non-severe SARS-CoV-2 infection (dated by TCRdb to 2020 to 2022). In the study overall: Because TCR sequencing relied on bulk RNA taken from unsorted whole blood, pairing of alpha and beta chains was not possible. Overall results and qualifications from the work: Matching against VDJdb was skewed toward anti-spike CD8 responses, likely underestimated virus-specific expansions, and missed private and CD4 specificities.

This clonotype was observed a few times. Its specific antigen is unknown. It has no much larger one-base neighbor in the sample; base qualities were not kept. A case-control design nested within a healthcare worker cohort in London, UK, was used, with weekly nasopharyngeal swab PCR tests and blood sampling performed. Healthcare workers were recruited during the week of the UK lockdown, between 23 and 31 March 2020, and followed weekly for up to roughly 15 weeks. V loses 4 bases of germline sequence and J loses 2 bases, and the interval between the two ends is 21 bases. The CDR3 runs 18 amino acids, cysteine and phenylalanine included. Only the CDR3 DNA stays, 54 bases, in frame from base 1. From the germline V gene, CDR1 is LGHNT and CDR2 is FRNRAP. Receptor amplification or capture employed 5' RACE. Sequencing was carried out with a NextSeq 500. Unique molecular identifiers were attached to individual cDNA molecules in the TCR library protocol so that sequencing error and PCR bias could be corrected. Sequencing covered both TCR alpha and beta chains, and within each sample the abundances of alpha and beta sequences were tightly co-correlated. On the study's bioinformatics: V gene, J gene and CDR3 annotation of TCR sequences was performed with Decombinator V4. TCRs were defined as expanded if a significant change between any two time points was detected under a Poisson model with p below 0.0001. TCR abundances were normalised to the total number of TCRs sequenced in each sample and reported as counts per million. MAIT TCRs were defined by TRAV1-2 paired with TRAJ12, TRAJ20 or TRAJ33, and iNKT TCRs by TRAV10 paired with TRAJ18. VDJdb, accessed 1 November 2021, was searched for CMV, EBV and SARS-CoV-2 annotated TCRs, with TCRs annotated for multiple antigens excluded. Starting from the raw public reads, TCRdb applied fastp trimming at Q25, assembled clones with MiXCR and retained in-frame beta chains. Identical CDR3 protein sequences are pooled into one entry, listed with their most common genes and DNA. The V and J calls reflect TCRdb's pipeline rather than the authors' work. In this sample the table shows about 33,000 distinct CDR3 sequences, around 5% of which occur a single time. Over 12% of the sample is taken by the ten largest.

This receptor was taken from an adult who was a healthcare worker with PCR-confirmed SARS-CoV-2 infection or an uninfected control (not recorded which). The chain employs TRBV12-5 and TRBJ2-4, with the D segment identity uncertain. Material: whole blood. The CDR3 corresponds to CASGSDPATVYSKNIQYF. The nucleotides are TGTGCTAGTGGTTCCGACCCGGCGACTGTCTATTCCAAAAACATTCAGTACTTC.